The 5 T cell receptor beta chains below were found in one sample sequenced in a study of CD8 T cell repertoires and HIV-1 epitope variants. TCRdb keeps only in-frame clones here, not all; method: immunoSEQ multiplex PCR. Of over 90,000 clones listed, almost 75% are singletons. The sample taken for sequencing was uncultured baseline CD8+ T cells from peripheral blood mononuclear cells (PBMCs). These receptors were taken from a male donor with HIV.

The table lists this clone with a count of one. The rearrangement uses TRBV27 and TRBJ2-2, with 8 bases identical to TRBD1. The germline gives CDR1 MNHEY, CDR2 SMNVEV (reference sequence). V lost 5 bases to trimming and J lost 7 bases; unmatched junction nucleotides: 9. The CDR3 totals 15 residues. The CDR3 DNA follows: TGTGCCAGCAGTGGCGATGGACAGGGCAACGGGGAGCTGTTTTTT. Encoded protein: CASSGDGQGNGELFF.

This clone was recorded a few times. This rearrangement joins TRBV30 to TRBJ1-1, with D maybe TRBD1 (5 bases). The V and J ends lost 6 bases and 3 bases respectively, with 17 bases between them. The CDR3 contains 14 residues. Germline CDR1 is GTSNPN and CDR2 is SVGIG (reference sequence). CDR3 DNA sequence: TGTGCCTGCCCCCCCTTGAGGGGTTACACTGAAGCTTTCTTT. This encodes CACPPLRGYTEAFF.

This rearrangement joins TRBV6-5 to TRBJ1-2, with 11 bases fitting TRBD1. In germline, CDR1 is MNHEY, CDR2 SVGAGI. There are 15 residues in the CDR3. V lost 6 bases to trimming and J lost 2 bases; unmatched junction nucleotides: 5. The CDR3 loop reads CASSAGTGGNYGYTF. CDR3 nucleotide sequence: TGTGCCAGCAGCGCCGGGACAGGGGGAAACTATGGCTACACCTTC.

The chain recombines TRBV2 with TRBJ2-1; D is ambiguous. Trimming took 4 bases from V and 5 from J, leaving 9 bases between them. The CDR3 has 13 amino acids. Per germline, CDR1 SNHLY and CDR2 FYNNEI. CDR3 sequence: CASSVDGNNEQFF. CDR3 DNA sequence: TGTGCCAGCAGTGTAGACGGTAACAATGAGCAGTTCTTC.

CDR3 nucleotides: TGCAGCGTTGGTCAGAACACGGACACTGAAGCTTTCTTT. It encodes CSVGQNTDTEAFF. This sequence joins TRBV29-1 and TRBJ1-1; D is undetermined. Germline values: CDR1 SQVTM, CDR2 ANQGSEA. This CDR3 region has 13 residues. V lost 4 bases and J 3 bases, leaving 12 bases between the germline ends.